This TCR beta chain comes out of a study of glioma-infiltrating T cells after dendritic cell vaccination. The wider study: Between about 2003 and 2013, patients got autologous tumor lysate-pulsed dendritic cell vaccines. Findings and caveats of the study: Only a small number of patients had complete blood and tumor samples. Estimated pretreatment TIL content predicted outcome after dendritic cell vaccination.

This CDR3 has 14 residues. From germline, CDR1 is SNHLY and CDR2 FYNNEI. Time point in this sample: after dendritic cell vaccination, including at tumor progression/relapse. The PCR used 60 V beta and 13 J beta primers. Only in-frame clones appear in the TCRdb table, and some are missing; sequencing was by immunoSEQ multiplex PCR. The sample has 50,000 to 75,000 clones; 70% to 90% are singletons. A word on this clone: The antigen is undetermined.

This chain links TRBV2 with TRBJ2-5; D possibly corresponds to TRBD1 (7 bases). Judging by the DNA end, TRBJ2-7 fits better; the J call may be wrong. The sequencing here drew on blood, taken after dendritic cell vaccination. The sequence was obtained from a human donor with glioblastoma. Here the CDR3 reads CASSRQGGTYEQYF. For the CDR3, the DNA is TGTGCCAGCTCAAGACAGGGAGGAACCTACGAGCAGTACTTC.